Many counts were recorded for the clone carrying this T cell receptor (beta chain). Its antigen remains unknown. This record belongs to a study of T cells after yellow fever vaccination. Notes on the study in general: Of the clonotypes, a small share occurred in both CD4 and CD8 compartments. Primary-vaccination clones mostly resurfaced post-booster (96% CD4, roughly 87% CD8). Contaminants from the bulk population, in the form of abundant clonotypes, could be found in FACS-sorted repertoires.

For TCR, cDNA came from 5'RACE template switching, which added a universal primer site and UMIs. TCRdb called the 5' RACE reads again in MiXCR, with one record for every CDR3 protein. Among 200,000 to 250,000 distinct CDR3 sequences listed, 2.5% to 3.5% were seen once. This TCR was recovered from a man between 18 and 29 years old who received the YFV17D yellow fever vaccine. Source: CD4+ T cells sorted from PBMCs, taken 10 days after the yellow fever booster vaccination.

The CDR3 DNA is TGCGCCAGCAGCTTAGCGGGGGTTGGAAACACCATATATTTT. Residues: CASSLAGVGNTIYF. This chain connects TRBV5-1 to TRBJ1-3; D possibly corresponds to TRBD1 (5 bases). Germline CDR1 is SGHRS and CDR2 is YFSETQ. Deletions cut 2 bases from V and 3 bases from J, with 9 bases between. This CDR3 has 14 residues.